This T cell receptor beta chain was sequenced for a study of CD8 T cells in Susac syndrome. Random hexamers were used to reverse transcribe roughly 0.5 to 1 ug of RNA. The immunoSEQ assay covered 54 Vbeta and 13 Jbeta segments for CDR3. One entry per CDR3 protein, called by TCRdb with MiXCR from the immunoSEQ multiplex PCR reads. The repertoire holds about 280,000 distinct CDR3 sequences, around 83% seen once, with over 0.09% in the top ten. The CDR3 is 15 residues long. Trimming left V 5 bases short and J 0 bases short, with 12 bases between. CDR1 is MGHRA, CDR2 YSYEKL, per germline. CD8+ and CD4+ T cells were negatively isolated; TEMRA cells were FACS-enriched.

The V call is TRBV4-1, the J call TRBJ2-3; TRBD1 might be the D (6 bases). The TCR comes from a human donor with multiple sclerosis. The material sequenced was CD8+ T cells from PBMCs. As DNA, the CDR3 is TGCGCCAGCAGCACAGGGAGCGGAAGCACAGATACGCAGTATTTT. This gives the protein CASSTGSGSTDTQYF.